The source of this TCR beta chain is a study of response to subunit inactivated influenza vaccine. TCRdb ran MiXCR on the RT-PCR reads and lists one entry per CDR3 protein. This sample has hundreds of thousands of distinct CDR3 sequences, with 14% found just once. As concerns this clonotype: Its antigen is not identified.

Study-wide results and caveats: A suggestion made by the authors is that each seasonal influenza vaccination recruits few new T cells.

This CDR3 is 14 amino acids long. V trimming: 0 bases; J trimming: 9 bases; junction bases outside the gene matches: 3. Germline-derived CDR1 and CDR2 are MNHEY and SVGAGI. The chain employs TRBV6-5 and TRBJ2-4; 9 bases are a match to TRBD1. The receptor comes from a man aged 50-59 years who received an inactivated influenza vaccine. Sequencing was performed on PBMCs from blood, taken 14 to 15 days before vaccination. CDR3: CASSYSGQGGIQYF. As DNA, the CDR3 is TGTGCCAGCAGTTACTCGGGACAGGGAGGCATTCAGTACTTC.